Below, 21 T cell receptor beta chains from the same sample are listed, as sequenced in a study of T-cell memory formation after mild COVID-19 (dated by TCRdb to the early 2020s). To prepare the library, 5' RACE was applied. Reads for this sample came from an Illumina NovaSeq 6000. TCRdb ran its own pipeline on the public reads, namely fastp trimming at Q25 and MiXCR clone calling, and kept in-frame beta chains. Every CDR3 protein is listed once, alongside the most common genes and DNA of its rows. The sample data list some 150,000 distinct CDR3 sequences, and approximately 6% of these were observed just once. The ten largest make up just over 2% of the sample. Sequences were obtained from PBMCs or a T cell subset sorted from them (not recorded which). The receptors shown here come from an adult woman who had mild COVID-19 (a few samples of this study predate the infection). The sample titles of this study are shuffled in the database, so cell type and time point are left out; the donor was told from shared clones.

At least ten counts were recorded for this clonotype. The chain combines TRBV4-2 with TRBJ2-7; 7 positions match TRBD1. The V and J ends lost 0 bases and 5 bases, in that order; junction bases with no gene match: 13. Looked up from germline, CDR1 is LGHNA and CDR2 is YNFKEQ. The CDR3 is 17 residues long. CDR3 protein: CASSQEAGWDRGHEQYF. The CDR3 DNA is TGTGCCAGCAGCCAAGAGGCGGGTTGGGACAGAGGTCACGAGCAGTACTTC.

In its sample, this clonotype was seen a few times. The CDR3 spells CSANINGYSNQPQHF. The CDR3 bases are TGCAGTGCTAATATTAACGGATATAGCAATCAGCCCCAGCATTTT. The chain recombines TRBV20-1 with TRBJ1-5; D is undetermined. Germline V gives CDR1 DFQATT, CDR2 SNEGSKA (reference sequence). CDR3 length: 15 residues. The V gene lost 4 bases and the J gene lost 0 bases, with 13 bases spanning the gap.

This clonotype was recorded many times. The chain employs TRBV7-2 and TRBJ2-7, with D perhaps matching TRBD1 or TRBD2 (5 bases each). V lost 1 base and J lost 7, with 32 bases in between. This CDR3 is built from 20 residues. Germline values: CDR1 SGHTA, CDR2 FQGNSA. The CDR3 sequence: CASSLGSAGNPNTDRREQYF. The CDR3 DNA is TGTGCCAGCAGCTTAGGGTCTGCGGGTAACCCCAATACCGACAGAAGAGAGCAGTACTTC.

This clonotype was observed at least ten times. V usage is TRBV5-4 and J usage is TRBJ2-7, with a weak D call TRBD1 (6 bases). This CDR3 comprises 14 residues. The germline V gene has CDR1 SGHNT and CDR2 YYREEE (reference sequence). The V and J ends lost 0 bases and 4 bases respectively, with 11 bases between them. The CDR3 DNA reads TGTGCCAGCAGCTTGGGAGGGCAGGGGTACGAGCAGTACTTC. Residues: CASSLGGQGYEQYF.

In this sample, this clonotype turned up a few times. The chain carries TRBV6-1 and TRBJ1-2; 7 bases fit TRBD1. This CDR3 has 14 residues. Trimming removed 4 bases from V and 3 bases from J; junction bases left unmatched: 5. Germline V gene data show CDR1 as MNHNS and CDR2 as SASEGT. CDR3 nucleotides: TGTGCCAGCAGTGGACACGACAGGGACTATGGCTACACCTTC. Residues: CASSGHDRDYGYTF.

This clonotype turned up a few times. V usage is TRBV7-2 and J usage is TRBJ2-3; 8 positions agree with TRBD2. The CDR3 spans 15 residues. The junction had 9 bases not matched to a gene; V was cut back by 8 bases and J by 2 bases. Germline lookup yields CDR1 SGHTA and CDR2 FQGNSA. CDR3 amino acids: CASFRRGGPTDTQYF. CDR3 bases: TGTGCCAGCTTTCGTCGGGGGGGCCCCACAGATACGCAGTATTTT.

This clonotype was observed a few times. The CDR3 nucleotides are TGTGCCAGCAGTCGCCGACAGGGGACCTACAATGAGCAGTTCTTC. Protein sequence: CASSRRQGTYNEQFF. The V gene is TRBV2, the J gene TRBJ2-1; 8 nucleotides match TRBD1. CDR1 is SNHLY, CDR2 FYNNEI, per germline. V was pared by 5 bases and J by 2 bases, with 5 bases of the junction left unmatched. CDR3 length: 15 amino acids. Full variable domain (rest looked up from reference TRBV2 and TRBJ2-1): EPEVTQTPSHQVTQMGQEVILRCVPISNHLYFYWYRQILGQKVEFLVSFYNNEISEKSEIFDDQFSVERPDGSNFTLKIRSTKLEDSAMYFCASSRRQGTYNEQFFGPGTRLTVL.

The J gene is TRBJ1-5, the V gene TRBV20-1, with D unresolved. The length of the CDR3 is 14 residues. V lost 4 bases to trimming and J lost 6 bases, with 16 bases between them. The germline gives CDR1 DFQATT, CDR2 SNEGSKA (reference sequence). The CDR3 nucleotides read TGCAGTGCTACCCCCGCGGGAGATATTCAGCCCCAGCATTTT. Protein: CSATPAGDIQPQHF.

This clonotype has ten or more counts. This chain links TRBV7-3 with TRBJ2-3, with D unresolved. The V gene's germline CDR1 is SGHTA and CDR2 FQGTGA. The CDR3 runs to 14 residues. Between the trimmed V and J ends, which lost 5 bases and 5 bases, there was a span of 14 bases. DNA of the CDR3: TGTGCCAGCAGCCCCATGGCGCACGGAGATACGCAGTATTTT. Protein sequence: CASSPMAHGDTQYF.

The V gene is TRBV24-1, the J gene TRBJ2-3; TRBD2 agrees at 11 bases. V trimming: 3 bases; J trimming: 0 bases; junction bases outside the gene matches: 4. Germline CDR1 and CDR2: KGHDR and SFDVKD. The CDR3 has 17 residues. For the CDR3, the DNA is TGTGCCACCAGTGATACTAGGACTAGCGGGAGCACAGATACGCAGTATTTT. This encodes CATSDTRTSGSTDTQYF.

V gene TRBV13 combines with J gene TRBJ2-3, with TRBD2 matching over 7 bases. This CDR3 region has 17 residues. CDR1 and CDR2 (germline): PRHDT, FYEKMQ (reference sequence). V was pared by 2 bases and J by 1 base, with 9 bases of the junction left unmatched. The CDR3 nucleotides are TGTGCCAGCAGCTTATCGACCGGGCTAGCGGGCACAGATACGCAGTATTTT. Translation: CASSLSTGLAGTDTQYF. Full variable domain (missing parts from reference TRBV13 and TRBJ2-3): AAGVIQSPRHLIKEKRETATLKCYPIPRHDTVYWYQQGPGQDPQFLISFYEKMQSDKGSIPDRFSAQQFSDYHSELNMSSLELGDSALYFCASSLSTGLAGTDTQYFGPGTRLTVL.

The table lists this clonotype with many counts. The V gene is TRBV27, the J gene TRBJ1-1; 7 bases are a match to TRBD1. Per germline, CDR1 MNHEY and CDR2 SMNVEV (reference sequence). The trim removed 6 bases at V and 0 bases at J, leaving 10 bases unmatched. The CDR3 consists of 16 residues. The CDR3 is CASRPDRAALNTEAFF. CDR3 DNA sequence: TGTGCCAGCAGACCCGACAGGGCCGCCTTGAACACTGAAGCTTTCTTT.

This clonotype was observed at least ten times. This chain joins TRBV29-1 and TRBJ2-1; 7 nucleotides match TRBD2. This CDR3 comprises 13 residues. Germline-derived CDR1 and CDR2 are SQVTM and ANQGSEA. The V and J ends lost 5 bases and 4 bases, in that order; junction bases with no gene match: 5. The CDR3 loop reads CSVQSGIYNEQFF. The CDR3, as DNA: TGCAGCGTTCAGAGCGGGATTTACAATGAGCAGTTCTTC.

The V and J genes are TRBV5-1 and TRBJ1-1; D gene unclear. Germline CDR1 reads SGHRS; CDR2 reads YFSETQ. V dropped 5 bases and J dropped 0 bases, with 14 bases sitting between them. The CDR3 has 15 residues. CDR3: CASRDWEFMNTEAFF. The CDR3, as DNA: TGCGCCAGCAGGGATTGGGAATTCATGAACACTGAAGCTTTCTTT.

Only a few counts were recorded for this clonotype. J is TRBJ2-5 and V is TRBV20-1, with TRBD1 identical over 8 bases. The CDR3 spans 14 residues. The V and J ends lost 3 bases and 5 bases, in that order; junction bases with no gene match: 8. Germline CDR1 is DFQATT and CDR2 is SNEGSKA (reference sequence). CDR3 sequence: CSASLARGLETQYF. For the CDR3, the DNA is TGCAGTGCTAGTCTAGCCAGGGGGCTTGAGACCCAGTACTTC.

This clonotype was seen ten or more times. The rearrangement joins TRBV4-3 to TRBJ2-1; 10 nucleotides align to TRBD2. Germline assignment: CDR1 LGHNA and CDR2 YSLEER. The V gene end was trimmed by 4 bases and the J gene end by 4 bases; junction bases not matched to a gene: 4. This CDR3 region has 15 residues. The CDR3 region has the DNA TGCGCCAGCAGCCTCCTAGCGGGGGTTTACAATGAGCAGTTCTTC. Amino acid sequence: CASSLLAGVYNEQFF.

This clonotype was counted only a few times. The rearrangement joins TRBV27 to TRBJ2-1; D is unclear. The CDR3 length is 12 residues. Germline CDR1 MNHEY, CDR2 SMNVEV (reference sequence). Trimming took 10 bases from V and 8 from J, leaving 15 bases between them. The CDR3 protein is CAINRIGHEQFF. The CDR3 DNA reads TGTGCCATCAACCGAATCGGGCATGAGCAGTTCTTC.

This clonotype was seen ten or more times. V usage is TRBV25-1 and J usage is TRBJ2-3, with TRBD2 identical over 12 bases. This CDR3 is 19 amino acids long. Germline V gene lookup returns CDR1 MGHDK and CDR2 SYGVNS. V gave up 2 bases and J gave up 4 bases; unmatched junction bases: 13. The CDR3 loop reads CASSEPPLTSGGVADTQYF. The DNA for the CDR3 is TGTGCCAGCAGTGAACCCCCCTTGACTAGCGGGGGCGTTGCAGATACGCAGTATTTT.

This clonotype was detected many times. The chain employs TRBV9 and TRBJ2-2, with D perhaps given as TRBD1 or TRBD2 (5 bases each). Germline CDR1 is SGDLS and CDR2 is YYNGEE. V lost 4 bases and J lost 5, with 21 bases in between. The CDR3 consists of 17 residues. Written as DNA, the CDR3 is TGTGCCAGCAGCCTCTTACCCGGGACGGCCGGAACCGGGGAGCTGTTTTTT. Translated, it gives CASSLLPGTAGTGELFF.

In its sample, this clonotype was seen many times. The chain has TRBV20-1 and TRBJ2-7, with 8 bases matching TRBD2. With V trimmed by 3 bases and J by 7 bases, 14 bases remained unmatched. This CDR3 has 15 amino acids. Looked up from germline, CDR1 is DFQATT and CDR2 is SNEGSKA (reference sequence). CDR3 DNA: TGCAGTGCTAGTTTGCCCGGGGGGGCTCTTCGAGAGCAGTACTTC. This translates into CSASLPGGALREQYF.

This clonotype was seen repeatedly, ten times or more. The chain uses TRBV7-9 and TRBJ2-7, with 7 bases matching TRBD1. This CDR3 has 13 residues. V lost 6 bases to trimming and J lost 3 bases; unmatched junction nucleotides: 5. Germline V gene lookup returns CDR1 SEHNR and CDR2 FQNEAQ (reference sequence). For the CDR3, the DNA is TGTGCCAGCAGAACCACAGGGGTCTACGAGCAGTACTTC. It translates to CASRTTGVYEQYF.